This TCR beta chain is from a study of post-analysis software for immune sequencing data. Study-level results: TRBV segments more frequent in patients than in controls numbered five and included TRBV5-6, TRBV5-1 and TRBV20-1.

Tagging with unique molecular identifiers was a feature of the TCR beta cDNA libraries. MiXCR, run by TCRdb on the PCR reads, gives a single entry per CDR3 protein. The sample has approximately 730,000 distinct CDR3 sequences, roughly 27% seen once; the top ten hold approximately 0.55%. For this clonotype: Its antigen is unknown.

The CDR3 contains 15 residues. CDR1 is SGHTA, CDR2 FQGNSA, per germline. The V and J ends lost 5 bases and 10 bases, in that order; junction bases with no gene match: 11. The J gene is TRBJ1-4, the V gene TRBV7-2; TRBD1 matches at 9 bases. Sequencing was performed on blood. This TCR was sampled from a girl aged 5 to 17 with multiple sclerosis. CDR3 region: CASSPRTGERGKLFF. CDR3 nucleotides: TGTGCCAGCAGCCCCAGGACAGGGGAAAGGGGAAAACTGTTTTTT.